Detailed here is one T cell receptor beta chain. This sample is part of a study of blood T cell repertoires in COVID-19. Study background: Sources were T cells, B-cell-depleted T cells, or PBMCs; the material itself was cDNA or gDNA.

Trimming removed 3 bases from V and 3 bases from J; junction bases left unmatched: 3. Germline loops: CDR1 WNHNN, CDR2 SYGVQD (reference sequence). The CDR3 extends over 14 amino acids. Source study methods: Counts of nucleated cells, estimated from reference gene primer amplification, were obtained. This table comes from immunoSEQ multiplex PCR, and its TCRdb copy is limited to in-frame clones, with some not included. V, J and clone size were drawn from that table, and D and trimming were deduced from the DNA. The sample carries approximately 180,000 clones, about 91% recorded once. The source material was peripheral blood. The origin of this receptor is a woman aged 50 to 60 with acute or convalescent COVID-19. The rearrangement uses TRBV10-1 and TRBJ2-3; 7 bases fit TRBD2. The CDR3 bases are TGCGCCAGCAGTGATGCGGGAGCGACAGATACGCAGTATTTT. It translates to CASSDAGATDTQYF.